The entry that follows covers one T cell receptor beta chain sequence. The antigen is not known. Expressed TCRB transcripts were sequenced because the entire RNA isolate underwent reverse transcription. TCRdb's table, derived via immunoSEQ multiplex PCR, lists solely in-frame clones and lacks some. This sample has 550,000 to 850,000 clones, with 13% found just once. Cells sorted by CD45RO/CCR7/CD25/CD127/CD95/CD27 comprised CD4+ naive, central memory, regulatory and stem cell-like memory cells. The purity of all sorted populations exceeded 98%. These data belong to a study of beta chain features in type 1 diabetes. Findings of the study overall: In all four CD4+ subsets, TCRB CDR3 length was significantly, moderately reduced in type 1 diabetes. Naive, central memory and regulatory TCRB repertoires appeared more similar among patients than healthy donors.

V dropped 2 bases and J dropped 2; count of bases not matched to a gene: 6. The germline V gene has CDR1 SGHDT and CDR2 YYEEEE. This CDR3 has 16 amino acids. The V call is TRBV5-6, the J call TRBJ1-5; TRBD1 matches at 8 bases. Specimen: naive CD4+ T cells from blood. This receptor was taken from a man aged 18 to 29 with type 1 diabetes. The CDR3 here is CASSLPRTGRNQPQHF. The CDR3 nucleotides read TGTGCCAGCAGCTTACCACGGACAGGGCGCAATCAGCCCCAGCATTTT.